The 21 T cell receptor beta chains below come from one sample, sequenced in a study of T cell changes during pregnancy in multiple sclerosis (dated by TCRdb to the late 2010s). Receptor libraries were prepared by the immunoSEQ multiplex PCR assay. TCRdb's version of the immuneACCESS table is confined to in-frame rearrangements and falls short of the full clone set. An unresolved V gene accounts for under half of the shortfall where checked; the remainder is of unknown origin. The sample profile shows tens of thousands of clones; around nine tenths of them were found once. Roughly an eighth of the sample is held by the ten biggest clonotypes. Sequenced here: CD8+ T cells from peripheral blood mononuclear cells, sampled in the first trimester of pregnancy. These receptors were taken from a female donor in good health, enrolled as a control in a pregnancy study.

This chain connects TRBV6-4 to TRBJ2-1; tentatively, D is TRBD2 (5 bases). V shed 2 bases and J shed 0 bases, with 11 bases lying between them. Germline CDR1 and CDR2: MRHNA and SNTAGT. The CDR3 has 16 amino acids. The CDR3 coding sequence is TGTGCCAGCAGTGACGTCGGACGGGGCTCCTACAATGAGCAGTTCTTC. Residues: CASSDVGRGSYNEQFF.

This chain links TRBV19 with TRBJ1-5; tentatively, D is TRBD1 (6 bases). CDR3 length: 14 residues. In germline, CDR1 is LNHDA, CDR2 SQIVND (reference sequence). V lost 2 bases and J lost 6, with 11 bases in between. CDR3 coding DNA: TGTGCCAGTAGTATAAACACAGGGACTCAGCCCCAGCATTTT. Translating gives CASSINTGTQPQHF.

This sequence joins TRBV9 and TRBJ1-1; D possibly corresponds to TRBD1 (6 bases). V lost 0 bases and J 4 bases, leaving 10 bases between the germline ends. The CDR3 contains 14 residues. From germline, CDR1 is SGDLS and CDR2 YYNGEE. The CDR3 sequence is CASSVGGQSTEAFF. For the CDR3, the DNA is TGTGCCAGCAGCGTAGGAGGACAGAGCACTGAAGCTTTCTTT.

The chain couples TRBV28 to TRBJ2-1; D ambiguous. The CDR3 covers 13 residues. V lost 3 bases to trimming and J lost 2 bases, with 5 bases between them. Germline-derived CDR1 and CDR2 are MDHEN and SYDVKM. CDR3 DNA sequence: TGTGCCAGCAGTTTGATAGCCTACAATGAGCAGTTCTTC. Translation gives CASSLIAYNEQFF.

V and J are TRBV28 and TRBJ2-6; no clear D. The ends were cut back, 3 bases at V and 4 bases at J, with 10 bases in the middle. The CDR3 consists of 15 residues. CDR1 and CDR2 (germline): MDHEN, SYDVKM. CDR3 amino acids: CASSLVGSGANVLTF. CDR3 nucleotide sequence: TGTGCCAGCAGTTTGGTCGGGTCAGGGGCCAACGTCCTGACTTTC.

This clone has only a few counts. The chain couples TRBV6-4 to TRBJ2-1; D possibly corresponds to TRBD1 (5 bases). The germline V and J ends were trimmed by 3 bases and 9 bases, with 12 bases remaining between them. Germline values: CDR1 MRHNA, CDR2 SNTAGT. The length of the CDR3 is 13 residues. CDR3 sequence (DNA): TGTGCCAGCAGTGAGGGTGACAGAGGTGAGCAGTTCTTC. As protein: CASSEGDRGEQFF.

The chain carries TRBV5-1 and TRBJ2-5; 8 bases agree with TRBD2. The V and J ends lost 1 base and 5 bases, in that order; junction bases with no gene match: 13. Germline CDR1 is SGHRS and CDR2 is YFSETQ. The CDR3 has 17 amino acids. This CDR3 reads CASSLLGSGAIRETQYF. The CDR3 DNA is TGCGCCAGCAGCTTGCTTGGTAGCGGGGCAATCCGTGAGACCCAGTACTTC. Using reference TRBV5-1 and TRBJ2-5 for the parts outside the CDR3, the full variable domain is KAGVTQTPRYLIKTRGQQVTLSCSPISGHRSVSWYQQTPGQGLQFLFEYFSETQRNKGNFPGRFSGRQFSNSRSEMNVSTLELGDSALYLCASSLLGSGAIRETQYFGPGTRLLVL.

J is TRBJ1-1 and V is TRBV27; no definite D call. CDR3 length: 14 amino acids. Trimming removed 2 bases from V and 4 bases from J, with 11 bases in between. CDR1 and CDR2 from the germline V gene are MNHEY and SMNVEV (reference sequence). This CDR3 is CASSLEGLLTEAFF. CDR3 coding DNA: TGTGCCAGCAGTTTAGAGGGTCTGCTCACTGAAGCTTTCTTT.

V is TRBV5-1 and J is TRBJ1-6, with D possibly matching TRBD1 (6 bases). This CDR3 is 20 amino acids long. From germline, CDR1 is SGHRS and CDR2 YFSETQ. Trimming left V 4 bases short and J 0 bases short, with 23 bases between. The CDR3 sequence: CASSTSLQGLLSSYNSPLHF. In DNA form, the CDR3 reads TGCGCCAGCAGCACTTCGCTACAGGGCCTTCTAAGCTCCTATAATTCACCCCTCCACTTT.

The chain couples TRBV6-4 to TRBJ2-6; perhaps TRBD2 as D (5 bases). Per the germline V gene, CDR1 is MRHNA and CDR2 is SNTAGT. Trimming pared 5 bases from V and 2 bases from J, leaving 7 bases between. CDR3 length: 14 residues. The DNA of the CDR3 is TGTGCCAGCAGTCCCGGGGCTGGGGCCAACGTCCTGACTTTC. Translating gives CASSPGAGANVLTF.

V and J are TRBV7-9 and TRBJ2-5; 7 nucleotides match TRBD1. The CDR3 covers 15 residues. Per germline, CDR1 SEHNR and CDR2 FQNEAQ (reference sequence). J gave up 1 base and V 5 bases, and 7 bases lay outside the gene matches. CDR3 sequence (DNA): TGTGCCAGCAGCCTCTCATCAGGGGGCCAAGAGACCCAGTACTTC. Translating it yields CASSLSSGGQETQYF.

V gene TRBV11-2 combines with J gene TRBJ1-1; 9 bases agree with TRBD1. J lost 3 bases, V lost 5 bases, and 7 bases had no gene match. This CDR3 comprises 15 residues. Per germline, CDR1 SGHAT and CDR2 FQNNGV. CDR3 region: CASSPRTGEYTEAFF. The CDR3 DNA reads TGTGCCAGCAGCCCTCGGACAGGGGAGTACACTGAAGCTTTCTTT. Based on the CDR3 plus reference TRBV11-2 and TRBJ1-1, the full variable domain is EAGVAQSPRYKIIEKRQSVAFWCNPISGHATLYWYQQILGQGPKLLIQFQNNGVVDDSQLPKDRFSAERLKGVDSTLKIQPAKLEDSAVYLCASSPRTGEYTEAFFGQGTRLTVV.

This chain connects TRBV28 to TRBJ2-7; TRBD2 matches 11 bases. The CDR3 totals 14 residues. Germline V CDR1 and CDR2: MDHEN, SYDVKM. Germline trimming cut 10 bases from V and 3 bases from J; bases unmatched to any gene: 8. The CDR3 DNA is TGTGCCACTGATACTAGCGGGGGAGTCTACGAGCAGTACTTC. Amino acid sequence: CATDTSGGVYEQYF.

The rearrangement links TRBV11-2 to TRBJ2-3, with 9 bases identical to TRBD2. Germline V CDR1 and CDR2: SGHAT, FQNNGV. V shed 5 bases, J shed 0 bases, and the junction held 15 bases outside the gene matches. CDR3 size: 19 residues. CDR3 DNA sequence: TGTGCCAGCAGCCCCGGTGGGGCGGGGGGGCCCCAGAGCACAGATACGCAGTATTTT. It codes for CASSPGGAGGPQSTDTQYF.

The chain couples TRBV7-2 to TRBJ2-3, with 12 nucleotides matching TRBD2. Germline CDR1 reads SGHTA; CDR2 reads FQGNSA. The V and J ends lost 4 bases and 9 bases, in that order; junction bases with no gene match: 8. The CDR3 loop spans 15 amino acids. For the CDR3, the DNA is TGTGCCAGCAGCTCGAGACTAGCGGGAGTCGGGACGCAGTATTTT. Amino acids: CASSSRLAGVGTQYF.

CDR3: CASSDGTSGSYEQYF. CDR3 DNA sequence: TGTGCCAGCAGCGACGGGACTAGCGGGTCCTACGAGCAGTACTTC. The J gene is TRBJ2-7, the V gene TRBV9; 12 nucleotides align to TRBD2. J was trimmed by 1 base and V by 3 bases; bases with no gene match: 2. This CDR3 has 15 residues. Germline V CDR1 and CDR2: SGDLS, YYNGEE.

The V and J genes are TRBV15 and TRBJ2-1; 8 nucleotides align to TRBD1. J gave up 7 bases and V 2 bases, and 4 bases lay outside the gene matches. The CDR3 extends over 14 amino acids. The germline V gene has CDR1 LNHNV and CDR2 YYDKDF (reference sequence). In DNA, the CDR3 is TGTGCCACCAGCAGAACAGGGGGTGGGAATGAGCAGTTCTTC. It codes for CATSRTGGGNEQFF.

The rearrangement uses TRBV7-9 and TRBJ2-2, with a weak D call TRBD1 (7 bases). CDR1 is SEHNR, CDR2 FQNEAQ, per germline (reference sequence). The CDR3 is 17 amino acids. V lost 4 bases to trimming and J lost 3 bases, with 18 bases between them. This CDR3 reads CASSSGQGGMYTGELFF. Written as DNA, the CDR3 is TGTGCCAGCAGCTCCGGCCAGGGGGGAATGTACACCGGGGAGCTGTTTTTT. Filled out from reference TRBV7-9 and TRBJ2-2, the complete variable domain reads DTGVSQNPRHKITKRGQNVTFRCDPISEHNRLYWYRQTLGQGPEFLTYFQNEAQLEKSRLLSDRFSAERPKGSFSTLEIQRTEQGDSAMYLCASSSGQGGMYTGELFFGEGSRLTVL.

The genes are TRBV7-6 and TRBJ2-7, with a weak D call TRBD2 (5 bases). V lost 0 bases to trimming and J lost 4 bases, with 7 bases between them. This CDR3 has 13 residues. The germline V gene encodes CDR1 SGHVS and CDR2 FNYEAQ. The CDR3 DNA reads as TGTGCCAGCAGCTTAGCGGAGGAATACGAGCAGTACTTC. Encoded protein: CASSLAEEYEQYF.

CDR3 coding DNA: TGTGCCAGCAGCTACTCCCTGGCAGGGGAGATAGGCTACACCTTC. This sequence encodes CASSYSLAGEIGYTF. V usage is TRBV7-9 and J usage is TRBJ1-2, with D maybe TRBD1 (6 bases). V shed 4 bases and J shed 8 bases, with 20 bases lying between them. This CDR3 comprises 15 residues. Germline CDR1 reads SEHNR; CDR2 reads FQNEAQ (reference sequence). Using reference TRBV7-9 and TRBJ1-2 for the parts outside the CDR3, the full variable domain is DTGVSQNPRHKITKRGQNVTFRCDPISEHNRLYWYRQTLGQGPEFLTYFQNEAQLEKSRLLSDRFSAERPKGSFSTLEIQRTEQGDSAMYLCASSYSLAGEIGYTFGSGTRLTVV.

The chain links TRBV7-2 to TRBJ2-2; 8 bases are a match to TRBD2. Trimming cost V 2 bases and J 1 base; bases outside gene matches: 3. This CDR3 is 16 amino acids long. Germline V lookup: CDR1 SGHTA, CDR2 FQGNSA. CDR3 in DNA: TGTGCCAGCAGCTTACAGGGACTAGGGAACACCGGGGAGCTGTTTTTT. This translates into CASSLQGLGNTGELFF.